Shown below are 21 T cell receptor beta chains from a single sample sequenced in a study (dated by TCRdb to about 2015). Cells that were CD4+CD25+CD127-/low were the ones isolated as Tregs. Library preparation used 5' RACE. TCRdb lists the instrument as Illumina MiSeq. TCRdb cleaned the public reads at Q25 with fastp, built clones with MiXCR and kept in-frame beta chains. Duplicate CDR3 protein sequences are folded into a single record with the most common DNA and genes. The sample includes approximately 40,000 distinct CDR3 sequences, with less than 25% observed a single time. The top ten clones comprise under 5% of the sample. Sample: Tregs sorted from blood. These receptors were obtained from a female donor with breast cancer.

The chain is built from TRBV7-9 and TRBJ1-1; D call uncertain. The V gene lost 4 bases and the J gene lost 2 bases, with 11 bases spanning the gap. Per the germline V gene, CDR1 is SEHNR and CDR2 is FQNEAQ (reference sequence). The CDR3 has 14 amino acids. The CDR3 DNA reads TGTGCCAGCAGCTCAGCCGTCAAAAACACTGAAGCTTTCTTT. Protein sequence: CASSSAVKNTEAFF.

This chain joins TRBV5-4 and TRBJ2-1; 10 bases agree with TRBD1. The CDR3 spans 15 residues. Trimming removed 4 bases from V and 5 bases from J; junction bases left unmatched: 6. The germline gives CDR1 SGHNT, CDR2 YYREEE (reference sequence). DNA for the CDR3: TGTGCCAGCAGCAGCCCGGGACAGGGGCACAATGAGCAGTTCTTC. This translates into CASSSPGQGHNEQFF.

This clonotype appeared a few times. The chain links TRBV7-6 to TRBJ2-2; D assignment may be TRBD1 or TRBD2 (6 bases each). V was clipped by 8 bases and J by 0 bases, with 10 bases between them. Germline V CDR1 and CDR2: SGHVS, FNYEAQ. The CDR3 runs 14 residues. CDR3 nucleotides: TGTGCCAGCGGGGGGCGGACGAACACCGGGGAGCTGTTTTTT. Protein: CASGGRTNTGELFF. Based on the CDR3 plus reference TRBV7-6 and TRBJ2-2, the full variable domain is GAGVSQSPRYKVTKRGQDVALRCDPISGHVSLYWYRQALGQGPEFLTYFNYEAQQDKSGLPNDRFSAERPEGSISTLTIQRTEQRDSAMYRCASGGRTNTGELFFGEGSRLTVL.

This rearrangement joins TRBV7-9 to TRBJ2-1; 7 positions match TRBD2. With 8 bases clipped from V and 12 bases from J, the junction kept 22 bases outside the gene matches. Germline CDR1 reads SEHNR; CDR2 reads FQNEAQ (reference sequence). CDR3 size: 16 residues. The CDR3 reads CASGSILSGTQPGQFF. Written as DNA, the CDR3 is TGTGCCAGCGGCTCCATACTAAGCGGGACTCAACCGGGGCAGTTCTTC.

This clonotype was counted at least ten times. The chain uses TRBV12-3 or TRBV12-4 and TRBJ2-1, with 9 positions matching TRBD2. CDR3 length equals 14 residues. The J segment lost 10 bases and the V segment lost 3 bases, leaving 7 bases of the junction unmatched. CDR3 sequence reads: CASSLKTSGEEQFF. The CDR3 coding sequence is TGTGCCAGCAGTTTGAAGACTAGCGGAGAAGAGCAGTTCTTC.

The rearrangement joins TRBV4-1 to TRBJ2-1; 13 bases match TRBD2. The CDR3 covers 15 residues. CDR1 is MGHRA, CDR2 YSYEKL, per germline. Trimming cost V 0 bases and J 10 bases; bases outside gene matches: 3. DNA for the CDR3: TGCGCCAGCAGCCAAGAACTAGCGGGAGGGTGGGAGCAGTTCTTC. This codes for CASSQELAGGWEQFF.

In this sample, this clonotype turned up a few times. The chain employs TRBV20-1 and TRBJ1-1; D unresolved. Trimming took 3 bases from V and 7 from J, leaving 9 bases between them. The CDR3 runs 11 residues. Germline V gives CDR1 DFQATT, CDR2 SNEGSKA (reference sequence). CDR3 residues: CSASRDREAFF. The DNA for the CDR3 is TGCAGTGCTAGCCGGGATCGTGAAGCTTTCTTT.

This clonotype has just one count. The junction departs from the called germline gene at one end, perhaps through a read error. The chain has TRBV9 and TRBJ2-7, with D uncertain. The CDR3 loop spans 16 amino acids. Germline V gene sequence: CDR1 SGDLS, CDR2 YYNGEE. The DNA for the CDR3 is TGTGCCAGCGGCGTAGCAGGTGAGAGTGACATCTACGAGCAGTACTTC. Encoded protein: CASGVAGESDIYEQYF.

A few counts support this clonotype. The chain combines TRBV28 with TRBJ2-1, with 7 positions matching TRBD2. Per germline, CDR1 MDHEN and CDR2 SYDVKM. V dropped 5 bases and J dropped 3; count of bases not matched to a gene: 16. The CDR3 covers 18 residues. CDR3 nucleotides: TGTGCCAGCAGTCCCTCTTTCACTAGCGAAGAGTACTACAATGAGCAGTTCTTC. Residues: CASSPSFTSEEYYNEQFF.

As to this clonotype: A much larger clone lies one base from this, so it may be a read error. The chain links TRBV5-1 to TRBJ2-5; D uncertain. V was cut by 0 bases and J by 4 bases, with 10 bases left in between. The CDR3 contains 14 residues. Germline CDR1 is SGHRS and CDR2 is YFSETQ. The CDR3 nucleotides read TGCGCCAGCAGCTTGGTTACGGGTGGAGAGACCCAGTACTTC. The encoded protein is CASSLVTGGETQYF.

CDR3 bases: TGTGCCACCAGTGATTTTGGCCTAGCGGGCACAGATACGCAGTATTTT. It translates to CATSDFGLAGTDTQYF. The chain employs TRBV24-1 and TRBJ2-3; TRBD2 matches at 7 bases. V lost 1 base and J lost 1; bases outside the gene matches: 4. Germline assignment: CDR1 KGHDR and CDR2 SFDVKD. This CDR3 is built from 16 residues.

This clonotype ranks as medium-sized. One end of the junction does not line up with germline, which may come from a read error. The chain has TRBV12-3 or TRBV12-4 and TRBJ2-3, with 13 bases fitting TRBD2. CDR3 length equals 15 residues. CDR3 amino acids: CASSSGLAGTDTQYF. The CDR3 bases are TGCGCCAGCAGCTCGGGACTAGCGGGAACAGATACGCAGTATTTT.

This clonotype was seen only a few times. The chain uses TRBV2 and TRBJ1-1; no firm D call. The CDR3 spans 12 residues. The V gene lost 3 bases and the J gene lost 1 base, with 3 bases spanning the gap. In germline, CDR1 is SNHLY, CDR2 FYNNEI. The CDR3 DNA is TGTGCCAGCAGTGAGCAGAACACTGAAGCTTTCTTT. Translated: CASSEQNTEAFF.

This clonotype was counted at least ten times. The rearrangement links TRBV20-1 to TRBJ2-3, with TRBD2 as a possible D gene (5 bases). This CDR3 has 14 residues. The V and J ends lost 5 bases and 8 bases respectively, with 20 bases between them. In germline, CDR1 is DFQATT, CDR2 SNEGSKA (reference sequence). CDR3 loop: CSAPRLEEDGTQYF. The CDR3 nucleotides are TGCAGTGCTCCCCGCCTAGAGGAGGATGGTACGCAGTATTTT.

The chain carries TRBV4-1 and TRBJ2-1; maybe TRBD2 (6 bases). Germline values: CDR1 MGHRA, CDR2 YSYEKL. The CDR3 runs to 14 residues. Trimming pared 2 bases from V and 4 bases from J, leaving 9 bases between. CDR3 DNA sequence: TGCGCCAGCAGCCAACGCGGGACTTACAATGAGCAGTTCTTC. Protein product: CASSQRGTYNEQFF.

This clonotype was counted ten times or more. The chain is built from TRBV5-5 and TRBJ2-1; TRBD2 aligns across 12 bases. V lost 4 bases, J lost 7 bases, and 3 bases stayed unmatched. There are 14 residues in the CDR3. The germline gives CDR1 SGHKS, CDR2 YYEKEE (reference sequence). The CDR3 coding sequence is TGTGCCAGCAGCCGACTAGCGGGAGAAAATGAGCAGTTCTTC. The encoded protein is CASSRLAGENEQFF.

This clonotype has just a few counts. This chain connects TRBV3-1 to TRBJ2-1, with 14 bases matching TRBD2. Germline loops: CDR1 LGHDT, CDR2 YNNKEL (reference sequence). V shed 0 bases, J shed 5 bases, and the junction held 15 bases outside the gene matches. The CDR3 loop spans 21 amino acids. CDR3 nucleotide sequence: TGTGCCAGCAGCCAAGAAGCAGCAGCCGGGACTAGCGGGAGCGCACACAATGAGCAGTTCTTC. Translating it yields CASSQEAAAGTSGSAHNEQFF.

Worth noting for this clonotype: A much larger clone lies one base from this, so it may be a read error. The chain uses TRBV4-1 and TRBJ1-2, with 7 bases matching TRBD1. CDR1 is MGHRA and CDR2 is YSYEKL in the germline V gene. This CDR3 has 15 amino acids. In nucleotides, the CDR3 is TGCGCCGGCAGCCAAGGACGCCAGGGGGACTATGGCTACACCTTC. Encoded protein: CAGSQGRQGDYGYTF.

This clonotype was observed at least ten times. The genes are TRBV4-1 and TRBJ2-7; D not resolved. The V gene lost 3 bases and the J gene lost 2 bases, with 17 bases spanning the gap. Germline V CDR1 and CDR2: MGHRA, YSYEKL. The CDR3 has 16 residues. This chain's CDR3 is CASSHEPERITYEQYF. The CDR3 DNA reads as TGCGCCAGCAGCCACGAGCCAGAGCGAATAACCTACGAGCAGTACTTC.

This clonotype showed up just a few times. This sequence joins TRBV27 and TRBJ2-2, with D perhaps given as TRBD1 or TRBD2 (6 bases each). Per germline, CDR1 MNHEY and CDR2 SMNVEV (reference sequence). Trimming removed 3 bases from V and 8 bases from J, with 16 bases in between. The CDR3 runs 15 residues. Here the CDR3 DNA reads TGTGCCAGCAGTTTGAAGACAGGTCGGGGGGGGGAGCTGTTTTTT. It specifies CASSLKTGRGGELFF.

The V gene is TRBV5-1, the J gene TRBJ2-5; D call uncertain. The CDR3 consists of 15 residues. V was pared by 1 base and J by 5 bases, with 15 bases between. Per the germline V gene, CDR1 is SGHRS and CDR2 is YFSETQ. The CDR3 spells CASSLRRASSETQYF. The CDR3 DNA sequence: TGCGCCAGCAGCTTGCGTCGGGCGTCTTCGGAGACCCAGTACTTC.